This T cell receptor beta chain was identified in a study of shared clonotypes between healthy human individuals. The table came from immunoSEQ multiplex PCR; TCRdb's copy has only in-frame clones and leaves some out. Of 2 million to 2.5 million clones in the sample, approximately 95% were seen once. The CDR3 runs 15 residues. V lost 0 bases and J lost 7, with 13 bases in between. Germline CDR1 reads SGHNT; CDR2 reads YYREEE (reference sequence). A CD45RA+ naive subset and a CD45RA-negative memory subset were split from CD4+ cells. The sequence came from a man aged 18 to 29 in good health. Some clones in this sample may be carry-over from other donors' samples. This chain uses TRBV5-4 with TRBJ1-4; tentatively, D is TRBD1 (5 bases). Input material: naive CD4+ T cells from PBMCs. Subset given: CD45RA+ positively selected. The DNA of the CDR3 is TGTGCCAGCAGCTTGGATGGGGGTCTGACTGAAAAACTGTTTTTT. Residues: CASSLDGGLTEKLFF.